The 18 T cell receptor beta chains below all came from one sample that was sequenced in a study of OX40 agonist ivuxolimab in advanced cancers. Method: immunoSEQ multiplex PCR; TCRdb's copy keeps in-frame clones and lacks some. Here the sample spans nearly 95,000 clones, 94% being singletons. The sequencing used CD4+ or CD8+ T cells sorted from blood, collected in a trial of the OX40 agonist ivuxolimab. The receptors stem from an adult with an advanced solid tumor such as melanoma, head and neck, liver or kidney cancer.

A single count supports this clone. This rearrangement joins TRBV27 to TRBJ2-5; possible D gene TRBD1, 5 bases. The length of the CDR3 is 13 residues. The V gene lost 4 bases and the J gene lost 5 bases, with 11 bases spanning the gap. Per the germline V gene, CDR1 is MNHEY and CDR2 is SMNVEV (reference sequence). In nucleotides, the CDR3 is TGTGCCAGCAGTTCCGGACGACAGGAGACCCAGTACTTC. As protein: CASSSGRQETQYF.

CDR3 nucleotides: TGTGCCATCAGTGAGCCCGGGACAAGGGACACCTACGAGCAGTACTTC. It encodes CAISEPGTRDTYEQYF. The chain links TRBV10-3 to TRBJ2-7, with D tentatively TRBD1 (6 bases). CDR1 is ENHRY and CDR2 is SYGVKD in the germline V gene. The CDR3 loop spans 16 amino acids. V shed 2 bases and J shed 2 bases, with 16 bases lying between them.

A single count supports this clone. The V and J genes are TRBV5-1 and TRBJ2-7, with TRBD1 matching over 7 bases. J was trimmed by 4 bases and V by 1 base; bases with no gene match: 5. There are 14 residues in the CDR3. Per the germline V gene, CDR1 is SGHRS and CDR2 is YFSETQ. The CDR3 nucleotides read TGCGCCAGCAGCTTGTCCGGGACAGTGTACGAGCAGTACTTC. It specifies CASSLSGTVYEQYF.

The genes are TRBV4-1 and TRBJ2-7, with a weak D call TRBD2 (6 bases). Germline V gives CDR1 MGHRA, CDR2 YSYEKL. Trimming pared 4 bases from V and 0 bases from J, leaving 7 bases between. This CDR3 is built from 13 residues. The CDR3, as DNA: TGCGCCAGCAGCCGCGGGGCCTCCTACGAGCAGTACTTC. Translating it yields CASSRGASYEQYF.

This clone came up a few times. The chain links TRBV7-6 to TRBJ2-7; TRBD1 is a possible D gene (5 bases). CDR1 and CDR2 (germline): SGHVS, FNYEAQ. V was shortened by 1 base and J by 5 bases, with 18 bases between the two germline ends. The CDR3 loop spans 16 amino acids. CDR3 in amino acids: CASSLVASQGYDEQYF. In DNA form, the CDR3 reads TGTGCCAGCAGCTTAGTCGCTTCTCAGGGTTACGACGAGCAGTACTTC.

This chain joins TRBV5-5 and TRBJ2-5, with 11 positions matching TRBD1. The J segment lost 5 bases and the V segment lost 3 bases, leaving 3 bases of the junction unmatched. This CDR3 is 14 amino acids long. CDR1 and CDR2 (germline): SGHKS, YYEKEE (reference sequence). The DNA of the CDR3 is TGTGCCAGCAGCTGGACAGGGGGCGCGGAGACCCAGTACTTC. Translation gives CASSWTGGAETQYF.

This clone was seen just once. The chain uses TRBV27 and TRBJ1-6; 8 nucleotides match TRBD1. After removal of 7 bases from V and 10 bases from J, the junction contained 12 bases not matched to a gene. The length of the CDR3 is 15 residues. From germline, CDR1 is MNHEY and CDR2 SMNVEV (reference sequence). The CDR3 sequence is CASTPGQGAGSPLHF. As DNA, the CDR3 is TGTGCCAGCACCCCCGGGCAGGGGGCTGGGTCACCCCTCCACTTT.

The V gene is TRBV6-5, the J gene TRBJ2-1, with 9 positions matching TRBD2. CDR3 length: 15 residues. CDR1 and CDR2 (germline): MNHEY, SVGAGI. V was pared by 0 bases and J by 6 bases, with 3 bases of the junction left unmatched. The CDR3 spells CASSYSLAGSNEQFF. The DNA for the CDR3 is TGTGCCAGCAGTTACTCGCTAGCGGGGTCCAATGAGCAGTTCTTC.

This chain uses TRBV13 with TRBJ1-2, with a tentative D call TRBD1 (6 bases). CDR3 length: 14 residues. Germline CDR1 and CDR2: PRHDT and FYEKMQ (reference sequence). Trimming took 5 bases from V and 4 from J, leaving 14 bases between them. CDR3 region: CASSQSTGSYGYTF. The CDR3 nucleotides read TGTGCCAGCAGCCAGTCGACAGGTTCCTATGGCTACACCTTC.

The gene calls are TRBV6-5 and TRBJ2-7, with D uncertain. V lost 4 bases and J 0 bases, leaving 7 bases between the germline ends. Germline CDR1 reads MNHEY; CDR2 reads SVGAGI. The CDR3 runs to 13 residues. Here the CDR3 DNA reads TGTGCCAGCAGTTGGTCTAGCTCCTACGAGCAGTACTTC. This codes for CASSWSSSYEQYF.

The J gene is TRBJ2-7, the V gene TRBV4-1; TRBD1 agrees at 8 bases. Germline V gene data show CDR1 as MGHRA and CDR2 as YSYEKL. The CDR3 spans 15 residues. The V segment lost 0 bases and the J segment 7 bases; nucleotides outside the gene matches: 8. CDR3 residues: CASSQDLGDRREQYF. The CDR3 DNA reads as TGCGCCAGCAGCCAAGATCTAGGGGACAGGAGGGAGCAGTACTTC.

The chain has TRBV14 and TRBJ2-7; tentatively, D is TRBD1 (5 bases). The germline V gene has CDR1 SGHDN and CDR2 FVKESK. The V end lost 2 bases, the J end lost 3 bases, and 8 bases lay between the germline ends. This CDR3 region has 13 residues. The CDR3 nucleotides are TGTGCCAGCAGCCAACCCGACAGCTACGAGCAGTACTTC. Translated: CASSQPDSYEQYF.

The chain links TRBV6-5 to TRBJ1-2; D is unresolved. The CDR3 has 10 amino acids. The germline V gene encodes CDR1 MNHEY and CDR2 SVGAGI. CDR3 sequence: CAVSNYGYTF. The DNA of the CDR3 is TGTGCGGTCTCCAACTATGGCTACACCTTC.

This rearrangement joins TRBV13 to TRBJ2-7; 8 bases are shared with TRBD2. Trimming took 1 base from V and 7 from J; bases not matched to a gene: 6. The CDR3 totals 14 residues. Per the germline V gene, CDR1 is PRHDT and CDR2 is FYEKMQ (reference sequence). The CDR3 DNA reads TGTGCCAGCAGCTTAGCGGGAGGGGCGGGGGAGCAGTACTTC. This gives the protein CASSLAGGAGEQYF.

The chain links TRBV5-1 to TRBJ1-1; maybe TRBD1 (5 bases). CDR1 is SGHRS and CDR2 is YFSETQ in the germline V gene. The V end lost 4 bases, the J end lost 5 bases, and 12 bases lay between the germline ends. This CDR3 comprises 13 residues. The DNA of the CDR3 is TGCGCCAGCAGCCCGCCGGGGCTGACTGAAGCTTTCTTT. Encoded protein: CASSPPGLTEAFF.

The CDR3 region is CASSEAQDTIYF. CDR3 DNA sequence: TGTGCCAGCAGTGAAGCCCAGGACACCATATATTTT. The rearrangement uses TRBV6-1 and TRBJ1-3; no definite D call. V lost 0 bases to trimming and J lost 8 bases, with 5 bases between them. The V gene's germline CDR1 is MNHNS and CDR2 SASEGT. The length of the CDR3 is 12 residues.

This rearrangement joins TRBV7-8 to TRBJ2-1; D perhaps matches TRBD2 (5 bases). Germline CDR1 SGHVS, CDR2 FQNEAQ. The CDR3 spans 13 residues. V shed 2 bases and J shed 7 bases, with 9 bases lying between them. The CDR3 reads CASSLRSGNEQFF. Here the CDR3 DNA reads TGTGCCAGCAGCTTACGATCGGGAAATGAGCAGTTCTTC.

CDR3 region: CASSMGGVEQYF. CDR3 nucleotides: TGTGCCAGTAGTATGGGAGGGGTCGAGCAGTACTTC. This chain uses TRBV19 with TRBJ2-7, with 7 bases identical to TRBD2. The germline V gene has CDR1 LNHDA and CDR2 SQIVND (reference sequence). The CDR3 spans 12 residues. Unmatched junction bases numbered 2, after V lost 3 bases and J lost 6 bases.